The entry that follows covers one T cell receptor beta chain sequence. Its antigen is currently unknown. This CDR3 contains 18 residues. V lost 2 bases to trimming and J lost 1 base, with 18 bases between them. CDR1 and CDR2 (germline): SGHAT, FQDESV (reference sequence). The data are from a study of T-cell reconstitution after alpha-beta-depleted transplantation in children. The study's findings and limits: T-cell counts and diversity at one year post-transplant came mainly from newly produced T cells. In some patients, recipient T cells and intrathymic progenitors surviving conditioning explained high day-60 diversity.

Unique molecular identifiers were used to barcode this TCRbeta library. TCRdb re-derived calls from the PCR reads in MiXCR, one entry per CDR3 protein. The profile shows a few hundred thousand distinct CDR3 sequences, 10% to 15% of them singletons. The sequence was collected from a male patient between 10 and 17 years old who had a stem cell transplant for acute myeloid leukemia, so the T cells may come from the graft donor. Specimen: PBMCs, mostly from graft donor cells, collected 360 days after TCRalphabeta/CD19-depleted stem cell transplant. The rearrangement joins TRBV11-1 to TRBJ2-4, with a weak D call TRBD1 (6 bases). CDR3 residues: CASSLRATGGRAKNIQYF. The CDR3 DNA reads TGTGCCAGCAGCTTAAGGGCGACAGGCGGAAGGGCCAAAAACATTCAGTACTTC. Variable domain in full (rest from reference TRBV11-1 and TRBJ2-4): EAEVAQSPRYKITEKSQAVAFWCDPISGHATLYWYRQILGQGPELLVQFQDESVVDDSQLPKDRFSAERLKGVDSTLKIQPAELGDSAMYLCASSLRATGGRAKNIQYFGAGTRLSVL.